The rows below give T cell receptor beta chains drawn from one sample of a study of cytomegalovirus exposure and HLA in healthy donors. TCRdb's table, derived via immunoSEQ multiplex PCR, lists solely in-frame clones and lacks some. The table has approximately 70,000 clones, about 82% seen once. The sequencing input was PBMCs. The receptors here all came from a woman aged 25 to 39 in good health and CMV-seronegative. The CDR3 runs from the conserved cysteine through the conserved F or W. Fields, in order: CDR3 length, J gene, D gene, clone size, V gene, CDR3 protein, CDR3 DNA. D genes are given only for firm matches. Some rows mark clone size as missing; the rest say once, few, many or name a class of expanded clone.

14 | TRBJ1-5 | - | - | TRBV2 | CASSVERGNQPQHF | TGTGCCAGCAGTGTAGAGAGGGGCAATCAGCCCCAGCATTTT
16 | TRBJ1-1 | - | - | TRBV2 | CASSERSPNLNTEAFF | TGTGCCAGCAGTGAGAGATCTCCCAACTTGAACACTGAAGCTTTCTTT
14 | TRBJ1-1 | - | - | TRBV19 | CASSIKGWEAEAFF | TGTGCCAGTAGTATAAAAGGGTGGGAGGCTGAAGCTTTCTTT
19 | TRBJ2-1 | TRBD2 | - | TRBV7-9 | CASSFVPSGLAGGGNEQFF | TGTGCCAGCAGCTTCGTCCCTTCGGGACTAGCGGGGGGCGGGAATGAGCAGTTCTTC
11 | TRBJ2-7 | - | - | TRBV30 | CAWSGLAEQYF | TGTGCCTGGAGTGGACTGGCGGAGCAGTACTTC
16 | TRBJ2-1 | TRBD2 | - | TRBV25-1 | CASRLAGARPYNEQFF | TGTGCCAGCAGACTAGCGGGGGCCCGTCCCTACAATGAGCAGTTCTTC
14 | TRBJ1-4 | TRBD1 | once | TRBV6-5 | CASSLTGGKEKLFF | TGTGCCAGCAGCTTGACAGGGGGGAAGGAAAAACTGTTTTTT
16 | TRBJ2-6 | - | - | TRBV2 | CASRPGTYSGANVLTF | TGTGCCAGCAGACCGGGAACCTACTCTGGGGCCAACGTCCTGACTTTC
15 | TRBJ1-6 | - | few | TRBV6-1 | CASSLSQAYNSPLHF | TGTGCCAGCAGTTTATCCCAGGCCTATAATTCACCCCTCCACTTT
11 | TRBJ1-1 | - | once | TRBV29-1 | CSGEFNTEAFF | TGCAGCGGCGAATTTAACACTGAAGCTTTCTTT
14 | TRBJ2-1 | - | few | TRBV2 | CASSADSSRDEQFF | TGTGCCAGCAGCGCAGACAGCTCCAGGGATGAGCAGTTCTTC
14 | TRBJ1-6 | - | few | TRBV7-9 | CASSRGKVDSPLHF | TGTGCCAGCAGCCGGGGAAAGGTTGATTCACCCCTCCACTTT
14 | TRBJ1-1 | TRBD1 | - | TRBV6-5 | CASSRDRLTTEAFF | TGTGCCAGCAGCAGGGACAGGTTGACCACTGAAGCTTTCTTT
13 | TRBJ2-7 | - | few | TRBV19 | CATRGAGAYEQYF | TGTGCCACGAGGGGCGCAGGGGCCTACGAGCAGTACTTC
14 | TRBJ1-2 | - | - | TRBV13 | CASSPRQISYGYTF | TGTGCCAGCAGCCCCCGACAGATATCCTATGGCTACACCTTC
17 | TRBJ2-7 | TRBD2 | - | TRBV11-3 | CASSLEVWGGGSYEQYF | TGTGCCAGCAGCTTAGAAGTATGGGGCGGGGGCTCCTACGAGCAGTACTTC
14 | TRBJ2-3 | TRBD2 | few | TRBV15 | CATRTGGATDTQYF | TGTGCCACCAGAACCGGGGGGGCAACAGATACGCAGTATTTT
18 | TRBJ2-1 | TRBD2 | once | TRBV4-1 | CASSQEEIRTSTSNEQFF | TGCGCCAGCAGCCAAGAGGAGATTAGGACTAGCACCTCCAATGAGCAGTTCTTC
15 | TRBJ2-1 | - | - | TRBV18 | CASSPTTGFYNEQFF | TGTGCCAGCTCACCGACGACAGGCTTTTACAATGAGCAGTTCTTC
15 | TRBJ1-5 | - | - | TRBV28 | CASSRPYRKNQPQHF | TGTGCCAGCAGCCGCCCCTACAGAAAGAATCAGCCCCAGCATTTT
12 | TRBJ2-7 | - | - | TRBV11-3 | CASSLRTEEQYF | TGTGCCAGCAGTCTACGAACGGAGGAGCAGTACTTC
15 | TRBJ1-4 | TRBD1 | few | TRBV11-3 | CASSRTGQGNEKLFF | TGTGCCAGCAGCCGCACGGGACAGGGTAATGAAAAACTGTTTTTT
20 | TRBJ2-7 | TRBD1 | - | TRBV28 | CASSITVGQGNGVPTYEQYF | TGTGCCAGCAGCATAACGGTGGGACAGGGAAATGGAGTGCCCACCTACGAGCAGTACTTC
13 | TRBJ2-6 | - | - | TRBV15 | CATSITGANVLTF | TGTGCCACCAGCATTACTGGGGCCAACGTCCTGACTTTC
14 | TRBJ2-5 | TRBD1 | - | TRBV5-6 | CASSPGQGLETQYF | TGTGCCAGCAGCCCGGGACAGGGGTTGGAGACCCAGTACTTC
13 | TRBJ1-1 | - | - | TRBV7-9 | CASTQGIGTEAFF | TGTGCCAGCACCCAGGGAATAGGCACTGAAGCTTTCTTT
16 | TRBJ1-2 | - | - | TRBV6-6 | CASSLTTGAASYGYTF | TGTGCCAGCAGTCTGACAACAGGTGCCGCGTCCTATGGCTACACCTTC
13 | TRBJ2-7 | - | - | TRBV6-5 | CASSYVGTTEQYF | TGTGCCAGCAGTTACGTTGGGACAACCGAGCAGTACTTC
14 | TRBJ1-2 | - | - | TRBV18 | CASSPLAADHGYTF | TGTGCCAGCTCACCACTTGCGGCCGATCATGGCTACACCTTC
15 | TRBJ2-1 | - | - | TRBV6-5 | CASSPGIEPYNEQFF | TGTGCCAGCAGTCCCGGGATTGAACCCTACAATGAGCAGTTCTTC
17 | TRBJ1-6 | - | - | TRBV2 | CASSESPRISLSSPLHF | TGTGCCAGCAGTGAATCCCCGCGAATCTCCTTGAGTTCACCCCTCCACTTT